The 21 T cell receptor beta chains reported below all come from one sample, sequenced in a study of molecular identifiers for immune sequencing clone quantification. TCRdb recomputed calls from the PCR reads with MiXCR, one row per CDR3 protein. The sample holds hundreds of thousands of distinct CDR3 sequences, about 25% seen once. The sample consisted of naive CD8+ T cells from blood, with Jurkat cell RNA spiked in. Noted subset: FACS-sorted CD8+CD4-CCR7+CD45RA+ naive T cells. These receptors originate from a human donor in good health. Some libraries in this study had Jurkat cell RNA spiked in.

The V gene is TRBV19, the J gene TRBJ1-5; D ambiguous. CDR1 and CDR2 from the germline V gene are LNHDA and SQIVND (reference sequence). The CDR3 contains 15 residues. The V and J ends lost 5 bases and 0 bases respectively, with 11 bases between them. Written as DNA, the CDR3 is TGTGCCAGTAGTGCCCCCCGTTATAGCAATCAGCCCCAGCATTTT. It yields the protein CASSAPRYSNQPQHF.

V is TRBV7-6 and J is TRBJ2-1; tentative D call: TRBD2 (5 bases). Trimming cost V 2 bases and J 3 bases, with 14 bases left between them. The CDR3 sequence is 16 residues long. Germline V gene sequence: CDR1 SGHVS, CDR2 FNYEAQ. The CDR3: CASSLSPRLIYNEQFF. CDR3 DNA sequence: TGTGCCAGCAGCTTATCGCCCCGACTAATCTACAATGAGCAGTTCTTC. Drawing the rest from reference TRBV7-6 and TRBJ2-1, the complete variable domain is GAGVSQSPRYKVTKRGQDVALRCDPISGHVSLYWYRQALGQGPEFLTYFNYEAQQDKSGLPNDRFSAERPEGSISTLTIQRTEQRDSAMYRCASSLSPRLIYNEQFFGPGTRLTVL.

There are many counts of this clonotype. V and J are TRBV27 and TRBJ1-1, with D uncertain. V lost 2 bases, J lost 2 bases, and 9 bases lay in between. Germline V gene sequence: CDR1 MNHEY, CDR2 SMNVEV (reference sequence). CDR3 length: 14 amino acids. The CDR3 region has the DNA TGTGCCAGCAGTTTAAATACATACAACACTGAAGCTTTCTTT. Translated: CASSLNTYNTEAFF.

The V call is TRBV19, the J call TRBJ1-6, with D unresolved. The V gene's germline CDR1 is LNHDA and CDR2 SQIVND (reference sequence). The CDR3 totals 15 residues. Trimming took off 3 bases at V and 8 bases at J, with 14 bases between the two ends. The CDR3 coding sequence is TGTGCCAGTAGTATTGGGCGCTGGGCTGATTCACCCCTCCACTTT. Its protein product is CASSIGRWADSPLHF.

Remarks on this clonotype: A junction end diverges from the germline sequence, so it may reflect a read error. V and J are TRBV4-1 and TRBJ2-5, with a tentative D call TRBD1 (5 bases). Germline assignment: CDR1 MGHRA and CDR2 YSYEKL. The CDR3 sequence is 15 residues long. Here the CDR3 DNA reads TGCGCCAGCAGCCCCCAACCAGGGCTTGCAGAGGCCCAGTACTTC. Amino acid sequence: CASSPQPGLAEAQYF.

The CDR3 protein is CSARDGGLAGGRGIQYF. CDR3 in DNA: TGCAGTGCTAGAGATGGGGGACTAGCGGGAGGAAGGGGCATTCAGTACTTC. The chain links TRBV20-1 to TRBJ2-4, with TRBD2 identical over 15 bases. The CDR3 is made up of 17 amino acids. V gave up 0 bases and J gave up 9 bases; unmatched junction bases: 9. From germline, CDR1 is DFQATT and CDR2 SNEGSKA (reference sequence).

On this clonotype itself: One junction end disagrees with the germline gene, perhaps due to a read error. In DNA form, the CDR3 reads TGCGGCGTTGAAGGAGACAGGAAGTACGAAGCTTTCTTT. This encodes CGVEGDRKYEAFF. The rearrangement joins TRBV29-1 to TRBJ1-1; TRBD1 is a possible D gene (6 bases). CDR1 is SQVTM and CDR2 is ANQGSEA in the germline V gene. CDR3 length: 13 residues.

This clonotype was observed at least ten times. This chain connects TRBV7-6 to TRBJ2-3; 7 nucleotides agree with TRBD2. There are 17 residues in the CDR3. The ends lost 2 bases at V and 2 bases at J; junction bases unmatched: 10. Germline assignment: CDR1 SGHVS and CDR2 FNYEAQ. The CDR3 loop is CASSLSLPAGYTDTQYF. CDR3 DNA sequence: TGTGCCAGCAGCTTAAGTCTTCCAGCGGGGTACACAGATACGCAGTATTTT.

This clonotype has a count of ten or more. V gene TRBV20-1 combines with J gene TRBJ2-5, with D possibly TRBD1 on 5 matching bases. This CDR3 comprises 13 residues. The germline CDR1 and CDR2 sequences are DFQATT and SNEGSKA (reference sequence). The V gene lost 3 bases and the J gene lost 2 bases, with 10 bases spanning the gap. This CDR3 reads CSARAQGQETQYF. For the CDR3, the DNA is TGCAGTGCTAGGGCCCAGGGACAAGAGACCCAGTACTTC.

CDR3 amino acids: CASSLDAGGLNEAFF. CDR3 in DNA: TGTGCCAGCAGCTTAGATGCAGGGGGCCTGAATGAAGCTTTCTTT. The chain employs TRBV7-2 and TRBJ1-1; TRBD1 agrees at 8 bases. Unmatched junction bases numbered 8, after V lost 1 base and J lost 7 bases. CDR3 length: 15 amino acids. Germline V gene sequence: CDR1 SGHTA, CDR2 FQGNSA.

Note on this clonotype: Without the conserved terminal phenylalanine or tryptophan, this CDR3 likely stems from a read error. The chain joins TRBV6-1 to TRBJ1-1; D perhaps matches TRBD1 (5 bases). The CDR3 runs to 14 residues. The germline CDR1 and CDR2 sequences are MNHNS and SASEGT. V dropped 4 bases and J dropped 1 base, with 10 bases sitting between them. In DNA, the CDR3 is TGTGCCAGCAGTGCGAGGGGCTCGAACACTGAAGCTTTCTTA. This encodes CASSARGSNTEAFL.

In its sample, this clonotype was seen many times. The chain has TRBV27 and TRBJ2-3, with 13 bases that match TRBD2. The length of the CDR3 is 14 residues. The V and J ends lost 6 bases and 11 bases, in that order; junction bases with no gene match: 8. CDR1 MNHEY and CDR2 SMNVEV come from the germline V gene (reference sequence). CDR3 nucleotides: TGTGCCAGCAGGGGACTAGCGGGGAGACAGGGGCAGTATTTT. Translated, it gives CASRGLAGRQGQYF.

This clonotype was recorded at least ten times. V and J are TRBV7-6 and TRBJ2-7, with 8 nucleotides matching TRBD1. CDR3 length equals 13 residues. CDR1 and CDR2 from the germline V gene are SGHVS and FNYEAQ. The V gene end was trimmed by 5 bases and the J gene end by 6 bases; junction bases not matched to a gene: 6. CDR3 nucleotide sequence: TGTGCCAGCAGCCCGAACAGGGGGAGCGAGCAGTACTTC. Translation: CASSPNRGSEQYF.

CDR3 DNA sequence: TGTGCCAGCAGTTGGGAGGGGGCAGGCTACAATGAGCAGTTCTTC. Residues: CASSWEGAGYNEQFF. The chain recombines TRBV27 with TRBJ2-1, with D perhaps TRBD1 or TRBD2 (7 bases each). Germline lookup yields CDR1 MNHEY and CDR2 SMNVEV (reference sequence). The CDR3 contains 15 residues. The V end was cut by 4 bases, the J end by 3 bases, with 13 bases between.

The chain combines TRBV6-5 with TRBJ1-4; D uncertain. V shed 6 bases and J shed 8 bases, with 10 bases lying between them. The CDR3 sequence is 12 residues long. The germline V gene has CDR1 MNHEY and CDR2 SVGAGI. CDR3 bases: TGTGCCAGCAGGAGTCTAGCGGAAAAACTGTTTTTT. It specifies CASRSLAEKLFF.

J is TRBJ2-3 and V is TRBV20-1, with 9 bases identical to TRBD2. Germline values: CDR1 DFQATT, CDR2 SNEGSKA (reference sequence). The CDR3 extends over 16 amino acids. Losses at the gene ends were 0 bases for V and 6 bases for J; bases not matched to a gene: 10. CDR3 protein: CSARDFQRGELDTQYF. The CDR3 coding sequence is TGCAGTGCTAGAGATTTCCAGCGGGGGGAGTTGGATACGCAGTATTTT.

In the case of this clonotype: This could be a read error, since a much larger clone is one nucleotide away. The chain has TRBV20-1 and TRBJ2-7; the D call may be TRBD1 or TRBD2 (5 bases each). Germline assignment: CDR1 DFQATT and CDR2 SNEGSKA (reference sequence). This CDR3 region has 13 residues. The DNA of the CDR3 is TGCAGTGCTCCTGGACAAGCGGTATACGAGGAGTACTTC. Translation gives CSAPGQAVYEEYF.

The CDR3 is CASRGGGFYEQYF. The CDR3 nucleotides read TGTGCCAGCCGAGGGGGGGGGTTCTACGAGCAGTACTTC. The chain carries TRBV12-3 or TRBV12-4 and TRBJ2-7; possibly TRBD2 for D (7 bases). Trimming stripped 8 bases from V and 3 bases from J, with 14 bases between. This CDR3 is 13 amino acids long.

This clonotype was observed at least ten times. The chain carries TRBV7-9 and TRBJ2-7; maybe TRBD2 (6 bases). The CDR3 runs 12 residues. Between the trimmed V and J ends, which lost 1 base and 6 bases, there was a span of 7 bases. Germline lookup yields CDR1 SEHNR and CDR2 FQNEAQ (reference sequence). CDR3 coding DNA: TGTGCCAGCAGCTTAGGGCGGGGCGAGCAGTACTTC. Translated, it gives CASSLGRGEQYF.

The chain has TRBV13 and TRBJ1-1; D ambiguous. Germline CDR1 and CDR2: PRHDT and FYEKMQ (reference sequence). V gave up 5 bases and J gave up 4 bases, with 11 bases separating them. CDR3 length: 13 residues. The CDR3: CASSLKRRTEAFF. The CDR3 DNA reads TGTGCCAGCAGCCTAAAGCGCCGCACTGAAGCTTTCTTT.

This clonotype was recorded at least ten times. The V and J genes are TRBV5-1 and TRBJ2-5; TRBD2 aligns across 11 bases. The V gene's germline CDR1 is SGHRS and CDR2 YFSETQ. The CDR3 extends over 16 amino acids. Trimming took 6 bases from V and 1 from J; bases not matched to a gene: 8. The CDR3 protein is CASIGGLAGGQETQYF. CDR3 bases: TGCGCCAGCATAGGTGGCCTAGCGGGGGGCCAAGAGACCCAGTACTTC.